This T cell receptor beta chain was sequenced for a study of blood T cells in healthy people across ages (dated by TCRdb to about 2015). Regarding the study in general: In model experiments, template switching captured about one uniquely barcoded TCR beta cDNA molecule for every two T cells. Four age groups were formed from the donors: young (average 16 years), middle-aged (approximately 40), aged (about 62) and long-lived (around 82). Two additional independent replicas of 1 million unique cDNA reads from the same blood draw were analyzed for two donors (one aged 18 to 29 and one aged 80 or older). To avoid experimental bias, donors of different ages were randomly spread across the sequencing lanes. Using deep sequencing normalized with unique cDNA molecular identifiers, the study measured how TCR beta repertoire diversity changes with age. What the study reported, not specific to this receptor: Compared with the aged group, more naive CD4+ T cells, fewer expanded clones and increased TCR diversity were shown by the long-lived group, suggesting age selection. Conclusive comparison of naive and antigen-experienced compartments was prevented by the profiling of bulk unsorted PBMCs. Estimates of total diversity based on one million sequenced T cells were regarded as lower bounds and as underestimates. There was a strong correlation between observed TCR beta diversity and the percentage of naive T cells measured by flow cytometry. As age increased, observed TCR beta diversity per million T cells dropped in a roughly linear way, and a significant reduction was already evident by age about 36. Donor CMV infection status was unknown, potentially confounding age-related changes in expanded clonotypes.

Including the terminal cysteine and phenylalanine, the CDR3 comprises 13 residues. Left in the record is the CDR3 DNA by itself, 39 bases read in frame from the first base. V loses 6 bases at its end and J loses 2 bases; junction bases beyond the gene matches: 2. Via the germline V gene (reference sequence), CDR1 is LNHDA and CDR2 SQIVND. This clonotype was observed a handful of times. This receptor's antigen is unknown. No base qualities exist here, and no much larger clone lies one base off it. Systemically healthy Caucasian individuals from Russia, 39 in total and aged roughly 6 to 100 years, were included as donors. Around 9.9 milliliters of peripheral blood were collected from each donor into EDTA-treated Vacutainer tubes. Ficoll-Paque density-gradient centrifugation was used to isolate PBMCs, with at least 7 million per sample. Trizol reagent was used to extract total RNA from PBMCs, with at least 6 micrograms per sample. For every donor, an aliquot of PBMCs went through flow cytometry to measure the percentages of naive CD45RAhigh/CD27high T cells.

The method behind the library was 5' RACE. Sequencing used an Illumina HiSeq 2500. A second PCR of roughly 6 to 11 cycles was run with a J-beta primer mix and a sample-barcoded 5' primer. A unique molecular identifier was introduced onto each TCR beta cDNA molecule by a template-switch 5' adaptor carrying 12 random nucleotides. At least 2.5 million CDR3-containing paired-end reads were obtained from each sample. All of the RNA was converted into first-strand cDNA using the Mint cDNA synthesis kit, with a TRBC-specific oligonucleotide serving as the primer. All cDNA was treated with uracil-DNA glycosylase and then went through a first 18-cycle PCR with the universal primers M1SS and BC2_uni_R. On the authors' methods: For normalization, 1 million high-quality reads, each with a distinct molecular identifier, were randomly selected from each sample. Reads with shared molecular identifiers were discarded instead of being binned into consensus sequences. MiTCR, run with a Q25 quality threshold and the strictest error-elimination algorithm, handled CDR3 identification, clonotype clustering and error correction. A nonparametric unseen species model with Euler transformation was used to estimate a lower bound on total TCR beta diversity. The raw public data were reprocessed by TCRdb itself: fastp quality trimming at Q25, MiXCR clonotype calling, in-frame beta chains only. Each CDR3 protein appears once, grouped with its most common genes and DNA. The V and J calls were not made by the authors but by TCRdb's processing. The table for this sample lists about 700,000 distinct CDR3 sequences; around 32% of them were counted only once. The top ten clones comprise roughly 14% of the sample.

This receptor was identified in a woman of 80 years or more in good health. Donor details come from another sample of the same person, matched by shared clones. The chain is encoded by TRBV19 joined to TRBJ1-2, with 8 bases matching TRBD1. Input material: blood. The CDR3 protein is CASRRDRNYGYTF. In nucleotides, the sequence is TGTGCCAGTAGACGGGACAGGAACTATGGCTACACCTTC.